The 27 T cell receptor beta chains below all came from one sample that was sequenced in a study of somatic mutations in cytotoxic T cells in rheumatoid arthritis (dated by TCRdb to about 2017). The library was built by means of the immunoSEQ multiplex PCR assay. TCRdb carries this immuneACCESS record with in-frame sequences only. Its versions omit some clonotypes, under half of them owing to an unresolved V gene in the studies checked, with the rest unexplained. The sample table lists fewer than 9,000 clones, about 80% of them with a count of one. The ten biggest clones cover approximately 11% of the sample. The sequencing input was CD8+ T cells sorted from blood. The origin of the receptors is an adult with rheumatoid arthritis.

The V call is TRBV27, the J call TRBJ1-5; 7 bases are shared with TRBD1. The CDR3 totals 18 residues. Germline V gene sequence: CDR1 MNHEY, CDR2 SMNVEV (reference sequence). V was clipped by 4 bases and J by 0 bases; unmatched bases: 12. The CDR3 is CASSSFSPDRNSNQPQHF. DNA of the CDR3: TGTGCCAGCAGTTCGTTCTCCCCGGACAGGAATAGCAATCAGCCCCAGCATTTT.

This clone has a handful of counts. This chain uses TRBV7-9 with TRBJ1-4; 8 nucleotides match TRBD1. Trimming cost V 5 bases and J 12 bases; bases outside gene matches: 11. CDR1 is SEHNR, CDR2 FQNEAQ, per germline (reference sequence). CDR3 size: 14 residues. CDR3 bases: TGTGCCAGCAGCCCTTCGGACAGGGATGGGGAACTGTTTTTT. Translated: CASSPSDRDGELFF.

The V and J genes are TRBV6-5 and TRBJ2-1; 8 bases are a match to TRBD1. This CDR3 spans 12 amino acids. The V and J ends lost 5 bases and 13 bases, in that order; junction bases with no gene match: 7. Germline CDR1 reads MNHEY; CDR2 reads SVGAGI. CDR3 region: CASSKRTGGQFF. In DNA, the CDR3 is TGTGCCAGCAGTAAAAGAACAGGGGGTCAGTTCTTC.

The CDR3 loop reads CASSLGILSGNTIYF. Written as DNA, the CDR3 is TGTGCCAGCAGCTTAGGGATACTCTCTGGAAACACCATATATTTT. The chain recombines TRBV7-6 with TRBJ1-3; D is undetermined. The CDR3 has 15 amino acids. V lost 1 base and J 0 bases, leaving 7 bases between the germline ends. CDR1 and CDR2 (germline): SGHVS, FNYEAQ.

CDR3 nucleotides: TGCGCCAGCAGCGGGCGGGTTCCTTCCTCCTACGAGCAGTACGTC. Translating it yields CASSGRVPSSYEQYV. The V call is TRBV10-1, the J call TRBJ2-7, with D possibly being TRBD2 (5 bases). The CDR3 sequence is 15 residues long. Trimming removed 6 bases at V and 0 bases at J, with 15 bases between. CDR1 is WNHNN, CDR2 SYGVQD, per germline (reference sequence).

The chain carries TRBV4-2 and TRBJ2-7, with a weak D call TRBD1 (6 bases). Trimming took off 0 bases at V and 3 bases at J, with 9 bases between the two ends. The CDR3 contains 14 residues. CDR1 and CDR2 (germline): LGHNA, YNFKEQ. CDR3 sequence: CASSQEADSYEQYF. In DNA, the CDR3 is TGTGCCAGCAGCCAAGAGGCGGACAGCTACGAGCAGTACTTC.

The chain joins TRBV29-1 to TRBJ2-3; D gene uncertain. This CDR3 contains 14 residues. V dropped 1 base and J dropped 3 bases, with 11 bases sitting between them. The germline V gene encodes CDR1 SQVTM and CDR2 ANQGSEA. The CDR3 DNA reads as TGCAGCGTTGAAGCGGTTGACGGTACAGATACGCAGTATTTT. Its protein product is CSVEAVDGTDTQYF.

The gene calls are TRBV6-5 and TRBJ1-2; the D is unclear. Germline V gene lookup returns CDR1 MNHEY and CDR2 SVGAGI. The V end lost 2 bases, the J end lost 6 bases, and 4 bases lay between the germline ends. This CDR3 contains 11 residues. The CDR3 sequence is CASSYGNGYTF. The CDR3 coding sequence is TGTGCCAGCAGTTACGGGAATGGCTACACCTTC.

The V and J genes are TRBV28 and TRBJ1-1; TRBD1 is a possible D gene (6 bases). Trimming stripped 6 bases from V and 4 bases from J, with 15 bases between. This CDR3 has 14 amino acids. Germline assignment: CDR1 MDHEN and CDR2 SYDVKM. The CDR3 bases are TGTGCCAGCAGGCCGGCAGGGGTGGGCACTGAAGCTTTCTTT. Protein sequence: CASRPAGVGTEAFF.

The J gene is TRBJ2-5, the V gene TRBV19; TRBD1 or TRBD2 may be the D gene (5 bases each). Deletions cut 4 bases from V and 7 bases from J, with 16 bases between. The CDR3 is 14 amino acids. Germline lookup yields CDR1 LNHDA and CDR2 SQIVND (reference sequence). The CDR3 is CASSTTGTVTTQYF. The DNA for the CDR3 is TGTGCCAGTAGTACAACCGGGACGGTGACGACCCAGTACTTC.

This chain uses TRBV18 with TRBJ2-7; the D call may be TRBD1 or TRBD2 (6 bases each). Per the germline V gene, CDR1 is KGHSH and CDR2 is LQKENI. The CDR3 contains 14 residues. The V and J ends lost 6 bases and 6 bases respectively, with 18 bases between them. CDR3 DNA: TGTGCCAGCTCGCCCCTAACGGGGGCGGGCGAGCAGTACGTC. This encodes CASSPLTGAGEQYV.

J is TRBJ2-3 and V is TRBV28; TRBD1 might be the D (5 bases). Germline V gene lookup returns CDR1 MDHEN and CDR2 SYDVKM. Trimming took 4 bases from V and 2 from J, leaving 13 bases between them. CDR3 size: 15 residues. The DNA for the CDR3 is TGTGCCAGCAGTTCCGACAGTCCCCTCACAGATACGCAGTATTTT. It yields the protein CASSSDSPLTDTQYF.

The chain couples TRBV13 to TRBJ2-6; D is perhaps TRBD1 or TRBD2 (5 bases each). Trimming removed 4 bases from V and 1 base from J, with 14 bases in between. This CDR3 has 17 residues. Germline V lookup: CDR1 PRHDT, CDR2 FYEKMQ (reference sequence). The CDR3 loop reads CASSSGRGLSGANVLTF. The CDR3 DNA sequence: TGTGCCAGCAGCTCCGGTCGGGGCTTATCTGGGGCCAACGTCCTGACTTTC.

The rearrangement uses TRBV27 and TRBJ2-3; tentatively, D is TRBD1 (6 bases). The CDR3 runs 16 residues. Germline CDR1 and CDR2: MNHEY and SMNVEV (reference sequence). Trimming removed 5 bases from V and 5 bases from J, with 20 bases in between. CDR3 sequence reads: CASSPRRAGEKDTQYF. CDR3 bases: TGTGCCAGCAGTCCTCGCCGGGCAGGGGAGAAAGATACGCAGTATTTT.

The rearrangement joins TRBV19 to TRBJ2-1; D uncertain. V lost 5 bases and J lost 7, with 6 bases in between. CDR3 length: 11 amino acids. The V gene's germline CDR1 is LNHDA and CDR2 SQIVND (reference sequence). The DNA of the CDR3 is TGTGCCAGTAGTCTGGGAAATGAGCAGTTCTTC. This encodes CASSLGNEQFF. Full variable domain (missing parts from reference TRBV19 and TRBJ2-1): DGGITQSPKYLFRKEGQNVTLSCEQNLNHDAMYWYRQDPGQGLRLIYYSQIVNDFQKGDIAEGYSVSREKKESFPLTVTSAQKNPTAFYLCASSLGNEQFFGPGTRLTVL.

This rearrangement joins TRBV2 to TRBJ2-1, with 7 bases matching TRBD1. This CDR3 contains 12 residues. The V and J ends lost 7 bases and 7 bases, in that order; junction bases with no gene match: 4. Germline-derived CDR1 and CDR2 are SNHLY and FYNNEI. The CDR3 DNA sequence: TGTGCCAGCACGACAGGGAATAATGAGCAGTTCTTC. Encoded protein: CASTTGNNEQFF.

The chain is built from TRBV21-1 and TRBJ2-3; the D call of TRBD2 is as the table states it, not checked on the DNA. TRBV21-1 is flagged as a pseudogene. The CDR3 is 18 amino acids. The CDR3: CASSKSWDLMRGTDTQYF. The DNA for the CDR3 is TGTGCCAGCAGCAAATCCTGGGATCTTATGAGGGGCACAGATACGCAGTATTTT.

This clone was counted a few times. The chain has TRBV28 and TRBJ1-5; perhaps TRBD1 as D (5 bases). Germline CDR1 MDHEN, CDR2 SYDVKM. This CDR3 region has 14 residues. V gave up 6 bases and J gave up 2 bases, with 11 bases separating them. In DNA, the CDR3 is TGTGCCAGCAGGCGACAGCTTCGCAATCAGCCCCAGCATTTT. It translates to CASRRQLRNQPQHF.

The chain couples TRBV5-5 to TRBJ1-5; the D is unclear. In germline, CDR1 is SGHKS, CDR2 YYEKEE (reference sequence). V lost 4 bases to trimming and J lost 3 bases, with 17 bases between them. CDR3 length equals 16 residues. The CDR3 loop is CASSTAASRVNQPQHF. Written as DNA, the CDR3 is TGTGCCAGCAGCACCGCCGCCTCTCGGGTCAATCAGCCCCAGCATTTT.

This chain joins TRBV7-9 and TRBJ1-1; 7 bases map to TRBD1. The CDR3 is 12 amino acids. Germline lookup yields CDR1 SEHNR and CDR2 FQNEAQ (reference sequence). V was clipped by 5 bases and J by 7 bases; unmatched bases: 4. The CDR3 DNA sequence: TGTGCCAGCAGCACTGACAGGGTTGAAGCTTTCTTT. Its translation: CASSTDRVEAFF. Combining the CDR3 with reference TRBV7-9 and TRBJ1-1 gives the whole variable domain DTGVSQNPRHKITKRGQNVTFRCDPISEHNRLYWYRQTLGQGPEFLTYFQNEAQLEKSRLLSDRFSAERPKGSFSTLEIQRTEQGDSAMYLCASSTDRVEAFFGQGTRLTVV.

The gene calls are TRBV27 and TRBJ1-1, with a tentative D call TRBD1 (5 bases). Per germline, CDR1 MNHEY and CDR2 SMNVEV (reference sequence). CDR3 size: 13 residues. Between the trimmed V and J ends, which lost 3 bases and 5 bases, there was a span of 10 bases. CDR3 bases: TGTGCCAGCAGTTTGGCCAGGGCTACTGAAGCTTTCTTT. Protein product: CASSLARATEAFF.

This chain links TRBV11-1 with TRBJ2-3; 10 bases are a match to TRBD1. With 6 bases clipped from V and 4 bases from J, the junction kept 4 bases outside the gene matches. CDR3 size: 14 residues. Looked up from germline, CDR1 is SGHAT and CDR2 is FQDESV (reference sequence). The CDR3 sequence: CASSFGQGADTQYF. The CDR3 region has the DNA TGTGCCAGCAGTTTCGGACAGGGGGCAGATACGCAGTATTTT.

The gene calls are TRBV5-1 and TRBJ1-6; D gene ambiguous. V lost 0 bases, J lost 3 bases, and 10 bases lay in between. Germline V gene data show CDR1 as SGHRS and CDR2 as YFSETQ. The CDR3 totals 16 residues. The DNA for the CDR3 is TGCGCCAGCAGCTTGGATGGCAGCTACTATAATTCACCCCTCCACTTT. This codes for CASSLDGSYYNSPLHF.

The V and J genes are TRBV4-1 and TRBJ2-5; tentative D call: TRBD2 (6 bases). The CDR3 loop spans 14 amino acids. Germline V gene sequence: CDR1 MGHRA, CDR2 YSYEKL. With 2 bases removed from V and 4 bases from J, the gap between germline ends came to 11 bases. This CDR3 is CASSQLAGRETQYF. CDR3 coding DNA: TGCGCCAGCAGCCAACTGGCGGGGCGAGAGACCCAGTACTTC.

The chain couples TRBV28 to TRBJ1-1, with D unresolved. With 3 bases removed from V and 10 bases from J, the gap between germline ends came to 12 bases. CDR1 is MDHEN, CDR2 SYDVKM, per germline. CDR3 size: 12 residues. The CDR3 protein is CASSFSVWGAFF. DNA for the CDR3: TGTGCCAGCAGTTTCTCCGTATGGGGAGCTTTCTTT.

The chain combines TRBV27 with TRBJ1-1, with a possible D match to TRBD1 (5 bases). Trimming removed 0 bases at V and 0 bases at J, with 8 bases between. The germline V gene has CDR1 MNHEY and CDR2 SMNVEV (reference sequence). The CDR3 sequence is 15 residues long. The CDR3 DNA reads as TGTGCCAGCAGTTTATCGGGGACGGTGAACACTGAAGCTTTCTTT. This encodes CASSLSGTVNTEAFF.

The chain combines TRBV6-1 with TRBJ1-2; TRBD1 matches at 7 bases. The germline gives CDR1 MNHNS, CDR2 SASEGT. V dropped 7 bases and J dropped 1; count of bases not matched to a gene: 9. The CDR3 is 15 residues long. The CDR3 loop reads CASTSGTEDNYGYTF. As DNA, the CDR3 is TGTGCCAGCACATCTGGGACAGAAGATAACTATGGCTACACCTTC.